These T cell receptor beta chains were read from a single sample in a study of shared clonotypes between healthy human individuals. The protocol was immunoSEQ multiplex PCR, while the TCRdb copy is restricted to in-frame clones and leaves out a portion. Altogether over a million clones are present, approximately 98.5% being singletons, with the ten largest covering approximately 0.4%. The sequenced sample was naive CD4+ T cells sorted from blood. These receptors came from a man younger than 40 in good health. The CDR3 runs from the conserved cysteine through the conserved F or W. D genes are given only for firm matches. A row's size may be missing; if present it is once, few, many or a size class.

-	TRBV6-6	TRBJ2-6	-	TGTGCCAGCAGTTCGATCCACTCTGGGGCCAACGTCCTGACTTTC	CASSSIHSGANVLTF
-	TRBV6-5	TRBJ2-2	once	TGTGCCAGCAGCGAGACCCTTGGCGGGGAGCTGTTTTTT	CASSETLGGELFF
TRBD1	TRBV15	TRBJ2-7	-	TGTGCCACCAGCAGAACCAAGGGACAGGGTATCTACGAGCAGTACTTC	CATSRTKGQGIYEQYF
-	TRBV6-6	TRBJ2-3	-	TGTGCCAGCAGCAGTTGGGGGACTAGCACAGATACGCAGTATTTT	CASSSWGTSTDTQYF
-	TRBV5-1	TRBJ2-7	-	TGCGCCAGCAGCTTAGACAGGCCAACCTACGAGCAGTACTTC	CASSLDRPTYEQYF
-	TRBV10-1	TRBJ1-1	-	TGCGCCAGCAGTGAGGGTGGCCCACCCACTGAAGCTTTCTTT	CASSEGGPPTEAFF
-	TRBV7-9	TRBJ2-7	-	TGTGCCAGCAGCCCCCATCGGGGCAGGGGATACGAGCAGTACTTC	CASSPHRGRGYEQYF
-	TRBV19	TRBJ1-5	-	TGTGCCAGTAGGGCTGGGGCCCGTGGCAATCAGCCCCAGCATTTT	CASRAGARGNQPQHF
TRBD1	TRBV7-2	TRBJ1-2	-	TGTGCCAGCAGCTTTCGACAGGGTCCCGGGGGGTATGGCTACACCTTC	CASSFRQGPGGYGYTF
-	TRBV19	TRBJ2-7	-	TGTGCCAGTAGGGAACCGGGACTGCCCTACGAGCAGTACTTC	CASREPGLPYEQYF
-	TRBV7-3	TRBJ2-1	-	TGTGCCAGCAGCTTAATCAGCGGTGAGCAGTTCTTC	CASSLISGEQFF
-	TRBV6-6	TRBJ2-7	-	TGTGCCAGCAGGAGAACCGGGGGATCCTACGAGCAGTACTTC	CASRRTGGSYEQYF
-	TRBV28	TRBJ1-5	once	TGTGCCAGCCCCCCCACGGCAGCTTATAGCAATCAGCCCCAGCATTTT	CASPPTAAYSNQPQHF
-	TRBV5-4	TRBJ2-7	once	TGTGCCAGCAGCTCCATCGCGGGCGAGCAGTACTTC	CASSSIAGEQYF
TRBD1	TRBV4-2	TRBJ2-3	-	TGTGCCAGCAGCATCCGGGACAGGGAAGATACGCAGTATTTT	CASSIRDREDTQYF
-	TRBV5-1	TRBJ2-3	-	TGCGCCAGCAGCGGAGGGGGGAGCACAGATACGCAGTATTTT	CASSGGGSTDTQYF
-	TRBV30	TRBJ1-1	once	TGTGCCTTACAGGTTTACACTGAAGCTTTCTTT	CALQVYTEAFF
TRBD2	TRBV5-1	TRBJ2-1	-	TGCGCCAGCAGCTCCCGGACTAGCGGGAGGGCCGGTTACAATGAGCAGTTCTTC	CASSSRTSGRAGYNEQFF
TRBD1	TRBV5-1	TRBJ1-4	-	TGCGCCAGCAGCTTGGCGACAGGGGGTCGGTCTAATGAAAAACTGTTTTTT	CASSLATGGRSNEKLFF
-	TRBV27	TRBJ1-2	-	TGTGCCAGCAGTCCTTCGGGACTTGGCTACACCTTC	CASSPSGLGYTF
TRBD1	TRBV6-6	TRBJ2-7	few	TGTGCCAGCAGGGGTCGGCAGGGGGCGCCAGACGAGCAGTACTTC	CASRGRQGAPDEQYF
-	TRBV5-1	TRBJ2-7	-	TGCGCCAGCAGCTTGCTCGAGACACCCTACGAGCAGTACTTC	CASSLLETPYEQYF
TRBD2	TRBV9	TRBJ2-5	-	TGTGCCAGCAGCGTAGCCCTAGCGGGAGTTGGAGAGACCCAGTACTTC	CASSVALAGVGETQYF
TRBD1	TRBV11-1	TRBJ2-1	-	TGTGCCAGCAGCTCCTCCGGGGACAGGGGGGATTACTCCTACAATGAGCAGTTCTTC	CASSSSGDRGDYSYNEQFF
-	TRBV18	TRBJ2-5	-	TGTGCCAGCTCACCTTCAGGGACAGAGACCCAGTACTTC	CASSPSGTETQYF
TRBD2	TRBV5-1	TRBJ2-5	-	TGCGCCAGCAGCTTTGGACTAGCGGGAGGAAGAGAGACCCAGTACTTC	CASSFGLAGGRETQYF
TRBD1	TRBV7-9	TRBJ2-5	-	TGTGCCAGCAGCTTAATCGTAGGGGACAGGGCCCAAGAGACCCAGTACTTC	CASSLIVGDRAQETQYF
-	TRBV30	TRBJ2-7	-	TGTGCCTGGAGTGTAGGGGAATCCTACGAGCAGTACTTC	CAWSVGESYEQYF
TRBD1	TRBV28	TRBJ2-1	-	TGTGCCAGGCCCGGGACAGGGAGATACAATGAGCAGTTCTTC	CARPGTGRYNEQFF
-	TRBV5-1	TRBJ2-3	-	TGCGCCAGCAGCTACTCCAGCGGGCCCCTTCGTTCTGCGCAGTATTTT	CASSYSSGPLRSAQYF
-	TRBV6-6	TRBJ2-5	-	TGTGCCAGCAGGGACGGCGTCCAAGAGACCCAGTACTTC	CASRDGVQETQYF
TRBD1	TRBV13	TRBJ1-1	-	TGTGCCAGCAGCCGGGACAGGGCGAACACTGAAGCTTTCTTT	CASSRDRANTEAFF
TRBD2	TRBV10-1	TRBJ2-3	-	TGCGCCAGCAGTGATTTAGCGGGAGATTCAACAGATACGCAGTATTTT	CASSDLAGDSTDTQYF
TRBD2	TRBV5-1	TRBJ2-7	-	TGCGCCAGCAGCTTGCAACTAGCGGGAGTCGGTAGCTCCTACGAGCAGTACTTC	CASSLQLAGVGSSYEQYF
-	TRBV2	TRBJ2-7	-	TGTGCCATAGGACGGGAAACCTACGAGCAGTACTTC	CAIGRETYEQYF
TRBD2	TRBV27	TRBJ2-7	-	TGTGCCAGCAGTCCAACCCTAGCGGGAGCGACCCCCTACGAGCAGTACTTC	CASSPTLAGATPYEQYF
TRBD1	TRBV27	TRBJ2-1	-	TGTGCCAGCAGTTTGAGGACAGGGGGCTTTAGCTCCTACAATGAGCAGTTCTTC	CASSLRTGGFSSYNEQFF
-	TRBV5-8	TRBJ1-5	-	TGTGCCAGCAGCTCACAGGGTCCTCAGCCCCAGCATTTT	CASSSQGPQPQHF
TRBD2	TRBV5-1	TRBJ2-5	-	TGCGCCAGCAGGACTAGCGGAACTCAAGAGACCCAGTACTTC	CASRTSGTQETQYF
TRBD2	TRBV5-1	TRBJ2-7	-	TGCGCCAGCAGCTTAGTAGCGGGCCCCTCCGAGCAGTACTTC	CASSLVAGPSEQYF
-	TRBV9	TRBJ1-1	-	TGTGCCAGCAGCGTAGGCCCTCCTGCCCACACTGAAGCTTTCTTT	CASSVGPPAHTEAFF
-	TRBV28	TRBJ1-1	-	TGTGCCAGCAGTCCTGCGGGGATTGTTCCAAACACTGAAGCTTTCTTT	CASSPAGIVPNTEAFF
TRBD1	TRBV7-2	TRBJ2-1	-	TGTGCCAGCAGCTCCCGGGACAGCTCCTACAATGAGCAGTTCTTC	CASSSRDSSYNEQFF
TRBD2	TRBV5-1	TRBJ2-7	-	TGCGCCAGCAGCTTGGCGCTAGCGGGAGTTCACGAGCAGTACTTC	CASSLALAGVHEQYF
-	TRBV20-1	TRBJ2-1	-	TGCAGTGCCCCGAACAATGAGCAGTTCTTC	CSAPNNEQFF
TRBD1	TRBV29-1	TRBJ1-4	-	TGCAGCGGGGGACAGACAGAAAAACTGTTTTTT	CSGGQTEKLFF
TRBD1	TRBV5-1	TRBJ1-4	once	TGCGCCAGCACGCGCGGGACAGGTCCCACTAATGAAAAACTGTTTTTT	CASTRGTGPTNEKLFF
-	TRBV19	TRBJ1-5	-	TGTGCCAGTAGTAGAGTACGCAATCAGCCCCAGCATTTT	CASSRVRNQPQHF
-	TRBV18	TRBJ2-5	-	TGTGCCAGCTCACCACCGCAAGAGACCCAGTACTTC	CASSPPQETQYF
TRBD2	TRBV7-9	TRBJ2-2	-	TGTGCCAGCAGCCTGCTAGCGGGAGGGCCGGGCACCGGGGAGCTGTTTTTT	CASSLLAGGPGTGELFF
-	TRBV29-1	TRBJ2-3	-	TGCAGTAGTAGGGGGGTTGTCACAGATACGCAGTATTTT	CSSRGVVTDTQYF
-	TRBV5-5	TRBJ2-1	-	TGTGCCAGCAGCTTCTCAGGGGTACCCGTCTACAATGAGCAGTTCTTC	CASSFSGVPVYNEQFF
-	TRBV4-3	TRBJ2-7	once	TGCGCCAGCAGCCGGGCGGGAGAGGGGGCCTACGAGCAGTACTTC	CASSRAGEGAYEQYF
-	TRBV10-2	TRBJ2-3	-	TGCGCCAGCAGCAACACAGATACGCAGTATTTT	CASSNTDTQYF
-	TRBV7-9	TRBJ2-2	-	TGTGCCACCGAGAGGCGGGACATGTACACCGGGGAGCTGTTTTTT	CATERRDMYTGELFF
TRBD2	TRBV5-1	TRBJ2-1	-	TGCGCCAGCAGCTCCTGGACTAGCGGGAGATCCGGTTACAATGAGCAGTTCTTC	CASSSWTSGRSGYNEQFF
-	TRBV9	TRBJ2-2	-	TGTGCCAGCAGCGTAGTTCCAGTGCCCAGTACCGGGGAGCTGTTTTTT	CASSVVPVPSTGELFF
-	TRBV18	TRBJ2-3	-	TGTGCCAGCTCACCCCGGGACGGAAGCACAGATACGCAGTATTTT	CASSPRDGSTDTQYF
-	TRBV12-1	TRBJ1-5	-	TGTGCCAGCAGCTTTGGAAGTGACAGTAATCAGCCCCAGCATTTT	CASSFGSDSNQPQHF
-	TRBV7-3	TRBJ2-3	-	TGTGCCAGCAGCTTAGATAGAATCACAGATACGCAGTATTTT	CASSLDRITDTQYF